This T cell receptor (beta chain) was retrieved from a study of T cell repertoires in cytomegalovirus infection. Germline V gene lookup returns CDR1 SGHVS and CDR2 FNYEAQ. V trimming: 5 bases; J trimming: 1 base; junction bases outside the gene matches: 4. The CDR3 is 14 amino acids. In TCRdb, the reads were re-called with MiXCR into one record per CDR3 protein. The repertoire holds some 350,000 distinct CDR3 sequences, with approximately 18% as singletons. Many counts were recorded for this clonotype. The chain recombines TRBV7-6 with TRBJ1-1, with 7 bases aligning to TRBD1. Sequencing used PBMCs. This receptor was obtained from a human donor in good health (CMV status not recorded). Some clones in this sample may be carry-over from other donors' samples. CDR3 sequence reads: CASSPDRENTEAFF. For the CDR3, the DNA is TGTGCCAGCAGCCCCGACAGGGAGAACACTGAAGCTTTCTTT.